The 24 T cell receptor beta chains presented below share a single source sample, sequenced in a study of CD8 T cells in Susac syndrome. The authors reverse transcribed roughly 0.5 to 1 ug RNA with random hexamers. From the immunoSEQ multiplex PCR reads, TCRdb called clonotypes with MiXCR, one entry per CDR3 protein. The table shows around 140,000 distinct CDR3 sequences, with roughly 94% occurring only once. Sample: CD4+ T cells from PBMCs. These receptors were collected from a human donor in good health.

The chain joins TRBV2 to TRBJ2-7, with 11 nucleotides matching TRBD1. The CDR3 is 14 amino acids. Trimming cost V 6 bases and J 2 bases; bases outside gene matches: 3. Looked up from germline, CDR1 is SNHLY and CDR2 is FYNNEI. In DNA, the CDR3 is TGTGCCAGCAGGGACAGGGGGCGAGCCTACGAGCAGTACTTC. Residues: CASRDRGRAYEQYF. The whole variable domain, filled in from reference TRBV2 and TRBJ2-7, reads EPEVTQTPSHQVTQMGQEVILRCVPISNHLYFYWYRQILGQKVEFLVSFYNNEISEKSEIFDDQFSVERPDGSNFTLKIRSTKLEDSAMYFCASRDRGRAYEQYFGPGTRLTVT.

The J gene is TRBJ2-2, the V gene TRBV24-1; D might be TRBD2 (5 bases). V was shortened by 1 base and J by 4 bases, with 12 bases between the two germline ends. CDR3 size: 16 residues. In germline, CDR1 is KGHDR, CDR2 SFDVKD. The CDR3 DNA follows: TGTGCCACCAGTGATTTCCGGAGGACTTCCACCGGGGAGCTGTTTTTT. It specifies CATSDFRRTSTGELFF.

The CDR3 region is CASSRVQENTEAFF. CDR3 bases: TGCGCCAGCAGCCGCGTTCAGGAGAACACTGAAGCTTTCTTT. The chain carries TRBV4-1 and TRBJ1-1; D uncertain. The V and J ends lost 4 bases and 1 base respectively, with 10 bases between them. Germline V lookup: CDR1 MGHRA, CDR2 YSYEKL. There are 14 residues in the CDR3.

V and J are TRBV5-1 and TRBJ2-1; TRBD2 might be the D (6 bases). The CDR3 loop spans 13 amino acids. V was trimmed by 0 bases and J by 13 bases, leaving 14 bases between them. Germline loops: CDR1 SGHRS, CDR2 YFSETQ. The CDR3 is CASSLASLAEQFF. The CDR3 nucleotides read TGCGCCAGCAGCTTGGCCTCTTTAGCGGAACAGTTCTTC.

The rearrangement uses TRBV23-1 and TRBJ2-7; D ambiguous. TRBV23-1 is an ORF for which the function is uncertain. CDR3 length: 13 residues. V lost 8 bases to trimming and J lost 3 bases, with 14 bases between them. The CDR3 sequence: CASGIYGDYEQYF. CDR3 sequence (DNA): TGCGCCAGCGGAATTTACGGTGACTACGAGCAGTACTTC.

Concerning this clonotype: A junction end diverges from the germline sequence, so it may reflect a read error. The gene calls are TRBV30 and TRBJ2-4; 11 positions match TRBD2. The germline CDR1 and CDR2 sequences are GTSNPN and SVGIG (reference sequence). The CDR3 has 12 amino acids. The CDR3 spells CASYQGLAEFLF. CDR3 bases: TGTGCCTCCTACCAGGGACTAGCGGAATTTCTCTTC.

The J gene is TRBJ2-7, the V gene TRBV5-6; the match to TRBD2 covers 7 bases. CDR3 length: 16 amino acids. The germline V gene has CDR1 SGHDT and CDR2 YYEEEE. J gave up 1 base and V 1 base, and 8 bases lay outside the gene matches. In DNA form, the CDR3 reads TGTGCCAGCAGCTTGCGAAACGGGGGGAGGTCCTACGAGCAGTACTTC. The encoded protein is CASSLRNGGRSYEQYF. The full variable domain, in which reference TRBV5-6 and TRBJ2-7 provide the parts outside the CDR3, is DAGVTQSPTHLIKTRGQQVTLRCSPKSGHDTVSWYQQALGQGPQFIFQYYEEEERQRGNFPDRFSGHQFPNYSSELNVNALLLGDSALYLCASSLRNGGRSYEQYFGPGTRLTVT.

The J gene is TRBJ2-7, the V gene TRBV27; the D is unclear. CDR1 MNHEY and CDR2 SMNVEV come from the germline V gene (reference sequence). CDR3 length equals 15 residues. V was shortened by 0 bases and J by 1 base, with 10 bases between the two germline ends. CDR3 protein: CASSLSPGVSYEQYF. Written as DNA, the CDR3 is TGTGCCAGCAGTTTATCGCCCGGCGTTTCCTACGAGCAGTACTTC.

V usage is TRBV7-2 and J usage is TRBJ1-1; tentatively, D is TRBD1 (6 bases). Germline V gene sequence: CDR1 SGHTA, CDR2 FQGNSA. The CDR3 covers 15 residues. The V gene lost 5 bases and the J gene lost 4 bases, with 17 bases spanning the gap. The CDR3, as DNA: TGTGCCAGCAGCCCACCCCAGGGGATGGTCACTGAAGCTTTCTTT. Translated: CASSPPQGMVTEAFF.

The CDR3 region has the DNA TGCGCCAGCAGTTCTGCGTCCGGGTCGACTTTCTACGAGCAGTACTTC. As protein: CASSSASGSTFYEQYF. This chain links TRBV5-1 with TRBJ2-7; D unclear. The V gene lost 5 bases and the J gene lost 3 bases, with 21 bases spanning the gap. This CDR3 has 16 amino acids. Germline CDR1 is SGHRS and CDR2 is YFSETQ.

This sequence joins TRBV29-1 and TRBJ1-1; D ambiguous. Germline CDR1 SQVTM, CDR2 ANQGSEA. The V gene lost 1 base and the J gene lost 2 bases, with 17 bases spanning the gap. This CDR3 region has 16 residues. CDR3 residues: CSVEARKPEGNTEAFF. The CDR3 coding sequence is TGCAGCGTTGAAGCCCGAAAGCCCGAGGGAAACACTGAAGCTTTCTTT.

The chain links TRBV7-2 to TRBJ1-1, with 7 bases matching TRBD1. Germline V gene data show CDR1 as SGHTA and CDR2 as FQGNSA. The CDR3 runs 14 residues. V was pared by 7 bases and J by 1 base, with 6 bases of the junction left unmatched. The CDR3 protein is CASTLGTANTEAFF. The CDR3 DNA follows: TGTGCCAGCACACTCGGGACAGCGAACACTGAAGCTTTCTTT.

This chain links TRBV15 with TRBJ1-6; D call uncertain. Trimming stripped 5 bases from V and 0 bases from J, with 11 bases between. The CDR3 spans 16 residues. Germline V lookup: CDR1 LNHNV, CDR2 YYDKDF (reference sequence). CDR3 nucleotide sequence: TGTGCCACCAGCGTTCACCCGAGCTCCTATAATTCACCCCTCCACTTT. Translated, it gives CATSVHPSSYNSPLHF.

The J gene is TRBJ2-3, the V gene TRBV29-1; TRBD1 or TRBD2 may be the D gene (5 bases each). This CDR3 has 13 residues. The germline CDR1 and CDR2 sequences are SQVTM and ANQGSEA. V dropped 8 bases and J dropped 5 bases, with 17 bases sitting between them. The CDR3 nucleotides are TGCAGCACCGGGACCACCGGAGGAGATACGCAGTATTTT. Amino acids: CSTGTTGGDTQYF.

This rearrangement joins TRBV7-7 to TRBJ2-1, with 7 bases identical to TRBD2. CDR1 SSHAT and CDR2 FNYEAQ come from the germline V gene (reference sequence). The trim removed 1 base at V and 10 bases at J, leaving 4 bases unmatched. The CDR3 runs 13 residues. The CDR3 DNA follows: TGTGCCAGCAGCTTAGAGGAGCGGGAAGAGCAGTTCTTC. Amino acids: CASSLEEREEQFF.

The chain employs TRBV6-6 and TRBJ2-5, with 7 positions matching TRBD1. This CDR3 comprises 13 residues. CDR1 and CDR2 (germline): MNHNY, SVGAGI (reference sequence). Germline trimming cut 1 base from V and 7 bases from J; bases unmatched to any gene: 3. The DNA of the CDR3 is TGTGCCAGCAGTTACTTGACAGGGAGGACCCAGTACTTC. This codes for CASSYLTGRTQYF.

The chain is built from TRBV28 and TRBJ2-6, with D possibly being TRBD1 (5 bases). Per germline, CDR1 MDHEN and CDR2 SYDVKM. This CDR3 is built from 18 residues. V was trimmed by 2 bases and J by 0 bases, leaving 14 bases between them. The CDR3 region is CASSLIRTQLSGANVLTF. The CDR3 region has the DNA TGTGCCAGCAGTTTAATCCGGACACAACTCTCTGGGGCCAACGTCCTGACTTTC.

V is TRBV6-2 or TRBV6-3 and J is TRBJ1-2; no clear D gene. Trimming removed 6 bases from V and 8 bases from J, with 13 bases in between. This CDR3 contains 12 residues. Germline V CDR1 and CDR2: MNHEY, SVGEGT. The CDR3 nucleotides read TGTGCCAGCAGCATGGACGCCCGGGGCTACACCTTC. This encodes CASSMDARGYTF.

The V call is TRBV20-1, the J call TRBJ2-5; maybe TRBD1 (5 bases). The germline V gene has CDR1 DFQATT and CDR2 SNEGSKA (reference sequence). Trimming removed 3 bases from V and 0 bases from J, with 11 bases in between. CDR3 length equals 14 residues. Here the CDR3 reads CSARKDTYQETQYF. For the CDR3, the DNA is TGCAGTGCTAGGAAGGACACGTACCAAGAGACCCAGTACTTC.

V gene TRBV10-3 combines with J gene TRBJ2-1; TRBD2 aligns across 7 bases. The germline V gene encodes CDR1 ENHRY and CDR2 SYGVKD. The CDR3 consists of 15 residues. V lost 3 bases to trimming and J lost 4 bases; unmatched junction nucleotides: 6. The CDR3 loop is CAISDKREGYNEQFF. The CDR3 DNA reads TGTGCCATCAGTGATAAGCGGGAAGGGTACAATGAGCAGTTCTTC.

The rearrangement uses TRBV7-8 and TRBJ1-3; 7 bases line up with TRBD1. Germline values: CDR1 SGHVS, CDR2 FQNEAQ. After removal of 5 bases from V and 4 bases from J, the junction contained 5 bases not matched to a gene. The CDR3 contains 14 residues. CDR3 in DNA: TGTGCCAGCAGCGAGACAGGGTTGGGAAACACCATATATTTT. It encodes CASSETGLGNTIYF.

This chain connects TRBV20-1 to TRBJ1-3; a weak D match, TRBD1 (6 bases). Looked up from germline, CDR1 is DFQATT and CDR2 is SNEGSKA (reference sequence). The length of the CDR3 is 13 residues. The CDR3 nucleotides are TGCGGGGGCGAAGGGGCGAGTGGAAACACCATATATTTT. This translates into CGGEGASGNTIYF.

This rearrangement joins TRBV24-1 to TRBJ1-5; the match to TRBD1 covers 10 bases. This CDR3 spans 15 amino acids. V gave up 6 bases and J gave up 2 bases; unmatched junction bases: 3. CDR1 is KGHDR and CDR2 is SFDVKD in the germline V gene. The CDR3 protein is CATSRTGGGNQPQHF. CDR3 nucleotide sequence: TGTGCCACCAGTCGGACAGGGGGTGGCAATCAGCCCCAGCATTTT.

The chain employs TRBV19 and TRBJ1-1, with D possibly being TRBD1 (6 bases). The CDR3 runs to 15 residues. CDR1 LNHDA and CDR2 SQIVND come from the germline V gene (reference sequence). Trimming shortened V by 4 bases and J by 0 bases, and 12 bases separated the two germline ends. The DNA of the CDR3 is TGTGCCAGTAGTACCTTTACAGGGATGAACACTGAAGCTTTCTTT. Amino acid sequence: CASSTFTGMNTEAFF.